This is a list of T cell receptor beta chains from one sample in a study of T-cell reconstitution after alpha-beta-depleted transplantation in children. Each CDR3 protein gets one entry after TCRdb re-called the PCR reads with MiXCR. The data show about 980,000 distinct CDR3 sequences, about 26% seen once. The specimen comprised PBMCs, mostly from graft donor cells, sampled 360 days after TCRalphabeta/CD19-depleted stem cell transplant. The origin of the receptors is a boy in the first two years of life who had a stem cell transplant for SCID, so the T cells may come from the graft donor. Both conserved end residues are part of each CDR3.

v_gene	CDR3aa
TRBV11-2	CASSTQGLPYGYTF
TRBV2	CASRTAISGANVLTF
TRBV28	CASSSHNSPLHF
TRBV20-1	CSAVRTDTQYF
TRBV20-1	CSARDPGSHTDTQYF
TRBV7-8	CASSLVTRRGPDTQYF
TRBV5-1	CASRGEGRRGETQYF
TRBV6-5	CASSWEGGGDTQYF
TRBV5-1	CASAGDSTDTQYF
TRBV10-3	CAISDLEDLRGYTF
TRBV7-9	CASSPPRTTDTQYF
TRBV4-2	CASSQEFGYTEAFF
TRBV7-9	CASSPLEALGSYNEQFF
TRBV18	CASSPDTQGGSYEQYF
TRBV9	CASSSRPTSGGSGEQFF
TRBV24-1	CATSDWTRDPNIQYF
TRBV11-2	CATLMNLDNEQFF
TRBV12-3/TRBV12-4	CASSLSLVNYGYTF
TRBV5-1	CASSLGTGSSIYNEQFF
TRBV3-1	CASSRDYATRELFF